A single sample gave rise to the 17 T cell receptor beta chains below, sequenced in a study of CD8 T cells in Susac syndrome. The RNA input was roughly 0.45 to 1 ug, and it was reverse transcribed with random hexamers. TCRdb reprocessed the immunoSEQ multiplex PCR reads via MiXCR and lists one record per CDR3 protein. The data contain 130,000 to 150,000 distinct CDR3 sequences, roughly 94% of them singletons. The sample consisted of CD4+ T cells from PBMCs. The receptors come from a human donor in good health.

The V and J genes are TRBV7-9 and TRBJ2-3; 13 bases are a match to TRBD2. V trimming: 8 bases; J trimming: 2 bases; junction bases outside the gene matches: 4. Germline V lookup: CDR1 SEHNR, CDR2 FQNEAQ (reference sequence). The CDR3 runs to 15 residues. The CDR3 nucleotides read TGTGCCAGCTCGGGACTAGCGGGATCCACAGATACGCAGTATTTT. Its translation is CASSGLAGSTDTQYF.

The rearrangement uses TRBV20-1 and TRBJ2-5; 12 bases map to TRBD2. CDR3 length: 18 amino acids. Germline loops: CDR1 DFQATT, CDR2 SNEGSKA (reference sequence). Trimming cost V 0 bases and J 5 bases; bases outside gene matches: 13. CDR3 sequence reads: CSARDMGLAGGRGETQYF. As DNA, the CDR3 is TGCAGTGCTAGAGATATGGGGCTAGCGGGAGGGCGGGGGGAGACCCAGTACTTC.

This chain links TRBV20-1 with TRBJ1-5, with D tentatively TRBD1 (5 bases). The V end lost 5 bases, the J end lost 0 bases, and 14 bases lay between the germline ends. Per germline, CDR1 DFQATT and CDR2 SNEGSKA (reference sequence). The CDR3 loop spans 15 amino acids. The CDR3 sequence is CSAERGGYSNQPQHF. CDR3 bases: TGCAGTGCTGAGAGGGGAGGGTATAGCAATCAGCCCCAGCATTTT.

The rearrangement joins TRBV14 to TRBJ2-1; 9 bases are shared with TRBD2. Germline CDR1 is SGHDN and CDR2 is FVKESK. With 2 bases clipped from V and 0 bases from J, the junction kept 5 bases outside the gene matches. The CDR3 length is 17 residues. CDR3 sequence (DNA): TGTGCCAGCAGCCAAATTAGCGGGAGTGCCTCCTACAATGAGCAGTTCTTC. Its protein product is CASSQISGSASYNEQFF.

This clonotype is a singleton in its sample. The CDR3 sequence: CASITGTQAFF. CDR3 DNA sequence: TGTGCCAGCATCACCGGGACACAAGCTTTCTTT. The J gene is TRBJ1-1, the V gene TRBV28, with a weak D call TRBD1 (6 bases). This CDR3 region has 11 residues. The germline CDR1 and CDR2 sequences are MDHEN and SYDVKM. Trimming removed 7 bases from V and 9 bases from J, with 12 bases in between.

The chain recombines TRBV12-3 or TRBV12-4 with TRBJ2-7; tentatively, D is TRBD2 (6 bases). This CDR3 spans 13 amino acids. V lost 1 base, J lost 7 bases, and 11 bases lay in between. CDR3 in DNA: TGTGCCAGCAGTTTAGGTCTAGCGTGGGAGCAGTACTTC. Residues: CASSLGLAWEQYF.

The chain combines TRBV5-1 with TRBJ2-7, with D perhaps matching TRBD1 (6 bases). V gave up 4 bases and J gave up 2 bases, with 13 bases separating them. The CDR3 extends over 14 amino acids. Germline lookup yields CDR1 SGHRS and CDR2 YFSETQ. CDR3 nucleotide sequence: TGCGCCAGCAGCATGACAGGACCTCCCTACGAGCAGTACTTC. It yields the protein CASSMTGPPYEQYF. Full variable domain (outside the CDR3, taken from reference TRBV5-1 and TRBJ2-7): KAGVTQTPRYLIKTRGQQVTLSCSPISGHRSVSWYQQTPGQGLQFLFEYFSETQRNKGNFPGRFSGRQFSNSRSEMNVSTLELGDSALYLCASSMTGPPYEQYFGPGTRLTVT.

The V and J genes are TRBV4-2 and TRBJ2-3; 10 bases line up with TRBD2. V was pared by 4 bases and J by 3 bases, with 10 bases of the junction left unmatched. This CDR3 comprises 17 residues. Looked up from germline, CDR1 is LGHNA and CDR2 is YNFKEQ. The CDR3 DNA sequence: TGTGCCAGCAGCCTTCCGGGAGGAGCGGGAGGGACAGATACGCAGTATTTT. Translated, it gives CASSLPGGAGGTDTQYF.

Turning to this clonotype: Compared with germline, one end of the junction differs, possibly owing to a read error. J is TRBJ2-7 and V is TRBV18; 8 positions agree with TRBD1. Looked up from germline, CDR1 is KGHSH and CDR2 is LQKENI. This CDR3 comprises 12 residues. The CDR3 region has the DNA TGTGCCAGCGCAGGGGGCTCCAACGAGCAGTACTTC. This encodes CASAGGSNEQYF.

The chain uses TRBV5-6 and TRBJ2-6, with D possibly matching TRBD1 (6 bases). CDR1 is SGHDT, CDR2 YYEEEE, per germline. This CDR3 has 16 residues. V dropped 1 base and J dropped 0 bases, with 8 bases sitting between them. The CDR3 DNA follows: TGTGCCAGCAGCTTGACAGGGAACTCTGGGGCCAACGTCCTGACTTTC. As protein: CASSLTGNSGANVLTF.

The rearrangement links TRBV5-1 to TRBJ1-4; D perhaps matches TRBD1 (5 bases). The CDR3 spans 14 residues. V gave up 0 bases and J gave up 5 bases, with 8 bases separating them. Germline CDR1 and CDR2: SGHRS and YFSETQ. CDR3 protein: CASSLGDGNEKLFF. The CDR3 bases are TGCGCCAGCAGCTTGGGGGACGGCAATGAAAAACTGTTTTTT.

V gene TRBV3-1 combines with J gene TRBJ2-3; possibly TRBD2 for D (6 bases). This CDR3 contains 15 residues. Deletions cut 4 bases from V and 2 bases from J, with 13 bases between. Germline loops: CDR1 LGHDT, CDR2 YNNKEL (reference sequence). The CDR3 DNA reads TGTGCCAGCAGCCCTCGGACTATGGCCACAGATACGCAGTATTTT. It is translated as CASSPRTMATDTQYF.

This chain uses TRBV5-1 with TRBJ2-5, with D unresolved. Trimming took off 1 base at V and 5 bases at J, with 9 bases between the two ends. This CDR3 has 13 residues. Per the germline V gene, CDR1 is SGHRS and CDR2 is YFSETQ. CDR3 DNA sequence: TGCGCCAGCAGCTTGATGGGTAGGGAGACCCAGTACTTC. Translated: CASSLMGRETQYF. Variable domain in full (rest from reference TRBV5-1 and TRBJ2-5): KAGVTQTPRYLIKTRGQQVTLSCSPISGHRSVSWYQQTPGQGLQFLFEYFSETQRNKGNFPGRFSGRQFSNSRSEMNVSTLELGDSALYLCASSLMGRETQYFGPGTRLLVL.

This chain connects TRBV6-5 to TRBJ2-2, with TRBD1 identical over 7 bases. V was pared by 5 bases and J by 4 bases, with 7 bases of the junction left unmatched. The CDR3 sequence is 15 residues long. The germline V gene has CDR1 MNHEY and CDR2 SVGAGI. The CDR3 is CASSRDRVPTGELFF. The DNA for the CDR3 is TGTGCCAGCAGTCGCGACAGGGTTCCCACCGGGGAGCTGTTTTTT.

V is TRBV12-3 or TRBV12-4 and J is TRBJ1-5; 8 bases line up with TRBD1. This CDR3 has 18 residues. The V gene end was trimmed by 6 bases and the J gene end by 2 bases; junction bases not matched to a gene: 15. CDR3 amino acids: CASSRTNRGVKGNQPQHF. DNA for the CDR3: TGTGCCAGCAGCAGAACCAACAGGGGGGTGAAGGGCAATCAGCCCCAGCATTTT.

The CDR3 nucleotides read TGTGCCAGCAGCCAAGATGGGAAGACCCAGTACTTC. Protein: CASSQDGKTQYF. The chain combines TRBV3-1 with TRBJ2-5, with no clear D. From germline, CDR1 is LGHDT and CDR2 YNNKEL (reference sequence). CDR3 length equals 12 residues. V lost 0 bases and J 6 bases, leaving 5 bases between the germline ends.

The rearrangement uses TRBV7-2 and TRBJ2-4; the D is unclear. This CDR3 spans 16 amino acids. Germline V gene lookup returns CDR1 SGHTA and CDR2 FQGNSA. Trimming took 1 base from V and 0 from J, leaving 10 bases between them. The CDR3 loop is CASSLVVRAAKNIQYF. The CDR3 bases are TGTGCCAGCAGCTTAGTCGTTCGGGCAGCCAAAAACATTCAGTACTTC.